A selection of T cell receptor beta chains follows, all from one sample in a study of T cells after yellow fever vaccination. MiXCR, run by TCRdb on the 5' RACE reads, gives a single entry per CDR3 protein. The sample has 100,000 to 150,000 distinct CDR3 sequences, around 7.4% seen once. Specimen: CD4+ T cells sorted from PBMCs, collected 9 to 11 days after the first yellow fever vaccination. Receptors were obtained from a man between 18 and 35 years old who received the YFV17D yellow fever vaccine. Each CDR3 is given with its conserved first and last residue. The D gene is left open where the match is weak. Some rows have no size entry. The others give once, few or many, or a class for an expanded clone.

j_gene,abundance,d_gene,v_gene,CDR3aa,CDR3nt
TRBJ2-1,once,TRBD1,TRBV5-5,CASGPGIGQGGSNEQFF,TGTGCCAGCGGCCCAGGGATAGGACAGGGGGGAAGCAATGAGCAGTTCTTC
TRBJ2-3,many,TRBD2,TRBV5-1,CASSDPSGDGDTQYF,TGCGCCAGCAGCGACCCTAGCGGGGATGGAGATACGCAGTATTTT
TRBJ2-7,once,.,TRBV5-5,CASSHGRDNEQYF,TGTGCCAGCAGCCATGGACGGGATAACGAGCAGTACTTC
TRBJ2-3,few,.,TRBV7-2,CASRIGDTQYF,TGTGCCAGCAGGATCGGAGATACGCAGTATTTT
TRBJ2-3,many,TRBD1,TRBV20-1,CSAEGTGLNTDTQYF,TGCAGTGCCGAAGGGACAGGGTTGAACACAGATACGCAGTATTTT
TRBJ2-5,many,.,TRBV12-3/TRBV12-4,CASSSNSVQETQYF,TGTGCCAGCAGTTCTAACAGCGTCCAAGAGACCCAGTACTTC
TRBJ1-2,many,.,TRBV6-5,CASHRYYGYTF,TGTGCCAGCCACCGATACTATGGCTACACCTTC
TRBJ2-5,.,.,TRBV11-1,CASSLGQKQETQYF,TGTGCCAGCAGCTTAGGACAGAAACAAGAGACCCAGTACTTC
TRBJ2-7,many,.,TRBV10-3,CAISESIAGPYEQYF,TGTGCCATCAGTGAGTCGATCGCGGGACCCTACGAGCAGTACTTC
TRBJ2-3,.,.,TRBV5-4,CASSLGAESTDTQYF,TGTGCCAGCAGCTTGGGAGCGGAGAGCACAGATACGCAGTATTTT
TRBJ1-2,few,.,TRBV3-1,CASSPSTVPNYGYTF,TGTGCCAGCAGCCCTTCGACAGTTCCTAACTATGGCTACACCTTC
TRBJ2-1,.,TRBD2,TRBV4-2,CASSQHAEGLAGGYEQFF,TGTGCCAGCAGCCAACACGCGGAAGGACTAGCGGGGGGTTATGAGCAGTTCTTC
TRBJ2-1,few,TRBD2,TRBV28,CATWTSGGAYEQFF,TGTGCCACCTGGACTAGCGGGGGGGCCTATGAGCAGTTCTTC
TRBJ1-5,many,.,TRBV3-1,CASSHEMRRGFVPQHF,TGTGCCAGCAGCCACGAAATGCGTAGAGGGTTCGTGCCCCAGCATTTT
TRBJ2-3,many,TRBD2,TRBV7-2,CASSTLAVTTDTQYF,TGTGCCAGCAGCACGCTAGCGGTTACCACAGATACGCAGTATTTT
TRBJ2-1,many,TRBD2,TRBV7-2,CASSLGPGGEQFF,TGTGCCAGCAGCTTAGGCCCGGGAGGCGAGCAGTTCTTC
TRBJ2-7,many,.,TRBV5-4,CASSLVSRNYEQYF,TGTGCCAGCAGCTTGGTGAGCAGGAACTACGAGCAGTACTTC
TRBJ1-6,many,.,TRBV20-1,CSASARTANSPLHF,TGCAGTGCTTCCGCCCGGACGGCCAATTCACCCCTCCACTTT
TRBJ2-5,many,TRBD1,TRBV5-1,CASSSGQVQETQYF,TGTGCCAGCAGCTCAGGACAGGTTCAAGAGACCCAGTACTTC
TRBJ2-5,few,TRBD1,TRBV25-1,CASSWTGGRETQYF,TGTGCCAGCAGCTGGACAGGGGGGAGAGAGACCCAGTACTTC
TRBJ2-5,many,TRBD1,TRBV28,CASSPVRDRGSLYF,TGTGCCAGCAGTCCGGTCCGGGACAGGGGCTCATTGTACTTC
TRBJ1-1,many,.,TRBV20-1,CSAREDENTEAFF,TGCAGTGCTAGAGAAGATGAGAACACTGAAGCTTTCTTT
TRBJ2-1,many,.,TRBV12-3/TRBV12-4,CASTSLVLSYNEQFF,TGTGCCAGCACCTCATTGGTCCTCTCCTACAATGAGCAGTTCTTC
TRBJ2-1,medium-sized,TRBD2,TRBV5-1,CASSSGGGAHNEQFF,TGCGCCAGCAGCTCCGGCGGGGGGGCTCACAATGAGCAGTTCTTC
TRBJ1-1,many,TRBD1,TRBV20-1,CSAPGTVNTEAFF,TGCAGTGCGCCCGGGACAGTGAACACTGAAGCTTTCTTT
TRBJ2-7,many,.,TRBV6-5,CASSYSDQGTYEQYF,TGTGCCAGCAGTTACTCGGACCAAGGGACCTATGAGCAGTACTTC
TRBJ2-5,many,TRBD1,TRBV20-1,CSVLPRDSFQETQYF,TGCAGTGTTTTACCCCGGGACAGCTTTCAAGAGACCCAGTACTTC
TRBJ2-4,many,.,TRBV21-1,CASTISGGAENIQYF,TGTGCCAGCACGATCAGCGGGGGGGCGGAAAACATTCAGTACTTC
TRBJ1-3,many,TRBD1,TRBV12-3/TRBV12-4,CASSQQGAIRNTIYF,TGTGCCAGCAGTCAACAGGGGGCTATTAGAAACACCATATATTTT
TRBJ1-2,.,.,TRBV24-1,CGASDLDSRYGYTF,TGTGGGGCCAGTGATCTCGACAGTCGCTATGGCTACACCTTC
TRBJ2-5,many,.,TRBV11-3,CASSRGQQETQYF,TGTGCCAGCAGTCGGGGACAACAAGAGACCCAGTACTTC
TRBJ2-1,many,TRBD2,TRBV10-1,CASSESLAGSYNEQFF,TGCGCCAGCAGTGAGTCGCTAGCGGGGTCCTACAATGAGCAGTTCTTC
TRBJ1-5,many,.,TRBV4-1,CASTQEGGAGNQPQHF,TGCGCCAGCACTCAAGAGGGGGGGGCCGGCAATCAGCCCCAGCATTTT
TRBJ2-5,many,.,TRBV18,CASSPPWGEETQYF,TGTGCCAGCTCACCACCGTGGGGGGAAGAGACCCAGTACTTC
TRBJ2-3,many,.,TRBV5-1,CASSYRVPDTQYF,TGCGCCAGCAGCTACAGGGTTCCAGATACGCAGTATTTT
TRBJ2-3,many,.,TRBV7-9,CASSETRTDTQYF,TGTGCCAGCAGCGAAACGCGGACAGATACGCAGTATTTT
TRBJ2-3,many,TRBD2,TRBV12-3/TRBV12-4,CASSLRRGYTDTQYF,TGTGCCAGCAGTTTGAGGCGGGGGTACACAGATACGCAGTATTTT
TRBJ1-1,many,.,TRBV6-5,CASSYSGGSVNTEAFF,TGTGCCAGCAGTTACTCGGGGGGATCGGTGAACACTGAAGCTTTCTTT
TRBJ2-3,many,.,TRBV7-3,CASSLNPQGTDTQYF,TGTGCCAGCAGCTTAAATCCCCAGGGAACAGATACGCAGTATTTT
TRBJ1-2,.,.,TRBV25-1,CASTDGTAGYTF,TGTGCCAGCACCGATGGGACGGCTGGCTACACCTTC
TRBJ2-2,many,.,TRBV28,CASTTTGLANTGELFF,TGTGCCAGCACTACAACAGGGCTCGCGAACACCGGGGAGCTGTTTTTT
TRBJ2-6,many,TRBD1,TRBV3-1,CASSEFRTGTGANVLTF,TGTGCCAGCAGCGAGTTTCGGACAGGGACTGGGGCCAACGTCCTGACTTTC
TRBJ2-1,.,TRBD2,TRBV20-1,CSARTSGGEYNEQFF,TGCAGTGCCCGAACTAGCGGGGGGGAGTACAATGAGCAGTTCTTC
TRBJ2-3,few,TRBD2,TRBV7-3,CASSSMGGGGDTQYF,TGTGCCAGCAGCTCCATGGGCGGGGGGGGAGATACGCAGTATTTT
TRBJ1-5,many,.,TRBV6-1,CASRVSDNQPQHF,TGTGCCAGCAGGGTGTCGGACAATCAGCCCCAGCATTTT
TRBJ1-5,many,TRBD1,TRBV7-2,CASSSQGARSQPQHF,TGTGCCAGCAGCTCGCAGGGGGCGCGTAGTCAGCCCCAGCATTTT
TRBJ1-2,many,.,TRBV5-1,CASTEGSTYGYTF,TGCGCCAGCACGGAGGGGTCCACCTATGGCTACACCTTC